The rows below give T cell receptor beta chains drawn from one sample of a study of blood T cell repertoires in COVID-19. TCRdb's copy holds only in-frame clones and misses some; the assay was immunoSEQ multiplex PCR. The table records around 270,000 clones, approximately 89% of them present only once. The source material was peripheral blood. All receptors derive from a woman aged 45-59 years with acute or convalescent COVID-19. Both conserved end residues are part of each CDR3. Fields, in order: D gene, V gene, J gene, clone size, CDR3 protein, CDR3 DNA. The D gene is left open where the match is weak. Part of the rows lack a size; the others show once, few, many or a class for expanded clones.

D: TRBD1
V: TRBV28
J: TRBJ2-7
size: NA
CDR3: CASSQTGGGYEQYF
DNA: TGTGCCAGCAGTCAAACAGGGGGAGGCTACGAGCAGTACTTC

D: NA
V: TRBV5-1
J: TRBJ2-1
size: NA
CDR3: CASSFMPLGAEQFF
DNA: TGCGCCAGCAGCTTCATGCCCCTCGGTGCTGAGCAGTTCTTC

D: TRBD1
V: TRBV19
J: TRBJ2-2
size: NA
CDR3: CASSPQGAFTGELFF
DNA: TGTGCCAGTAGTCCACAGGGGGCTTTTACCGGGGAGCTGTTTTTT

D: NA
V: TRBV4-2
J: TRBJ2-2
size: NA
CDR3: CASSQGHGMGTGELFF
DNA: TGTGCCAGCAGCCAAGGTCACGGGATGGGCACCGGGGAGCTGTTTTTT

D: NA
V: TRBV7-2
J: TRBJ2-7
size: NA
CDR3: CASSLTLRDGYEQYF
DNA: TGTGCCAGCAGCTTGACGCTGCGGGACGGATACGAGCAGTACTTC

D: NA
V: TRBV19
J: TRBJ1-1
size: NA
CDR3: CASSISGGDRKDTEAFF
DNA: TGTGCCAGTAGTATTTCTGGGGGCGACAGGAAGGACACTGAAGCTTTCTTT

D: TRBD1
V: TRBV6-2/TRBV6-3
J: TRBJ1-5
size: NA
CDR3: CASSLAGGGQPQHF
DNA: TGTGCCAGCAGTCTGGCAGGGGGCGGTCAGCCCCAGCATTTT

D: NA
V: TRBV6-4
J: TRBJ1-2
size: NA
CDR3: CASSRSPRGLNYGYTF
DNA: TGTGCCAGCAGTCGCTCCCCTCGCGGGTTGAACTATGGCTACACCTTC

D: TRBD2
V: TRBV28
J: TRBJ2-1
size: NA
CDR3: CASSLTSGDYNEQFF
DNA: TGTGCCAGCAGTTTGACTAGCGGAGACTACAATGAGCAGTTCTTC

D: NA
V: TRBV2
J: TRBJ1-2
size: NA
CDR3: CASSDPLQGIDGYTF
DNA: TGTGCCAGCAGTGACCCCTTACAGGGAATAGATGGCTACACCTTC

D: NA
V: TRBV16
J: TRBJ2-7
size: NA
CDR3: CASSQFAGVEQYF
DNA: TGTGCCAGCAGCCAATTTGCCGGGGTCGAGCAGTACTTC

D: NA
V: TRBV9
J: TRBJ1-4
size: few
CDR3: CASSVGGREGEKLFF
DNA: TGTGCCAGCAGCGTAGGAGGCAGGGAGGGGGAAAAACTGTTTTTT

D: TRBD1
V: TRBV13
J: TRBJ2-1
size: NA
CDR3: CASSSDRAYNEQFF
DNA: TGTGCCAGCAGCTCGGACAGGGCTTACAATGAGCAGTTCTTC

D: NA
V: TRBV6-6
J: TRBJ1-6
size: NA
CDR3: CASSSSQGISRPLHF
DNA: TGTGCCAGCAGTTCCTCGCAGGGGATTTCCAGGCCCCTCCACTTT

D: NA
V: TRBV9
J: TRBJ1-2
size: NA
CDR3: CASSAGHENYGYTF
DNA: TGTGCCAGCAGCGCGGGACACGAGAACTATGGCTACACCTTC

D: TRBD1
V: TRBV27
J: TRBJ1-4
size: NA
CDR3: CASSLGQGGEKLFF
DNA: TGTGCCAGCAGTCTAGGACAGGGCGGTGAAAAACTGTTTTTT

D: NA
V: TRBV27
J: TRBJ2-2
size: NA
CDR3: CASSFGTRLTGELFF
DNA: TGTGCCAGCAGTTTCGGGACACGGCTGACCGGGGAGCTGTTTTTT

D: NA
V: TRBV5-5
J: TRBJ1-2
size: NA
CDR3: CASSLAGLLYGYTF
DNA: TGTGCCAGCAGCTTGGCCGGGTTGCTCTATGGCTACACCTTC

D: TRBD1
V: TRBV28
J: TRBJ1-1
size: NA
CDR3: CASSLLQGAEAFF
DNA: TGTGCCAGCAGTTTATTACAGGGGGCTGAAGCTTTCTTT

D: TRBD1
V: TRBV6-5
J: TRBJ2-5
size: NA
CDR3: CASSPRDRGSETQYF
DNA: TGTGCCAGCAGTCCCCGGGACAGGGGTTCAGAGACCCAGTACTTC

D: TRBD1
V: TRBV25-1
J: TRBJ1-2
size: NA
CDR3: CASSESGRGRNGYTF
DNA: TGTGCCAGCAGTGAATCGGGCAGGGGGCGGAATGGCTACACCTTC

D: NA
V: TRBV7-9
J: TRBJ1-3
size: NA
CDR3: CASSLRGPQSSGNTIYF
DNA: TGTGCCAGCAGCTTAAGGGGTCCTCAGAGCTCTGGAAACACCATATATTTT

D: TRBD1
V: TRBV19
J: TRBJ2-1
size: NA
CDR3: CASRKLGTGGFNEQFF
DNA: TGTGCCAGTAGGAAACTCGGGACAGGGGGCTTCAATGAGCAGTTCTTC

D: NA
V: TRBV4-3
J: TRBJ1-2
size: NA
CDR3: CASSQDLGSDTGGYTF
DNA: TGCGCCAGCAGCCAAGATCTTGGTTCGGATACGGGTGGCTACACCTTC

D: NA
V: TRBV7-3
J: TRBJ1-2
size: few
CDR3: CASSPRPGGNLYGYTF
DNA: TGTGCCAGCAGCCCTAGGCCCGGGGGAAACCTCTATGGCTACACCTTC

D: TRBD2
V: TRBV11-2
J: TRBJ2-5
size: NA
CDR3: CASSLAWTSGRGRETQYF
DNA: TGTGCCAGCAGCTTAGCCTGGACTAGCGGGAGAGGTAGGGAGACCCAGTACTTC

D: NA
V: TRBV29-1
J: TRBJ2-5
size: NA
CDR3: CSVETAGVRETQYF
DNA: TGCAGCGTTGAAACCGCCGGGGTTCGGGAGACCCAGTACTTC

D: NA
V: TRBV27
J: TRBJ1-5
size: NA
CDR3: CASSRDIDQPQHF
DNA: TGTGCCAGCAGTCGGGACATCGATCAGCCCCAGCATTTT

D: TRBD1
V: TRBV28
J: TRBJ2-1
size: NA
CDR3: CASKTGGSSYNEQFF
DNA: TGTGCCAGCAAAACAGGGGGTAGCTCCTACAATGAGCAGTTCTTC

D: TRBD2
V: TRBV6-2/TRBV6-3
J: TRBJ2-1
size: NA
CDR3: CASSSLWREFNEQFF
DNA: TGTGCCAGCAGTTCTCTCTGGCGGGAGTTCAATGAGCAGTTCTTC

D: NA
V: TRBV6-2/TRBV6-3
J: TRBJ2-3
size: NA
CDR3: CASSLASTDTQYF
DNA: TGTGCCAGCAGTTTGGCTAGCACAGATACGCAGTATTTT